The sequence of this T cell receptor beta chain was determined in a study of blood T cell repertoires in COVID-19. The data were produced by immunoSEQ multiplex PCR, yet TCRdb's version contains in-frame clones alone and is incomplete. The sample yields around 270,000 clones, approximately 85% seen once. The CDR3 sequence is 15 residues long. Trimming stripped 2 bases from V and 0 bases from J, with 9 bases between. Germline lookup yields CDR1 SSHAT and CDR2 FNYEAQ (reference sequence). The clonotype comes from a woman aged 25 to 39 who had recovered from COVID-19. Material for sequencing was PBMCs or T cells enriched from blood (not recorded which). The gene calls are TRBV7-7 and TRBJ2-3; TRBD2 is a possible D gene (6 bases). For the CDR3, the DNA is TGTGCCAGCAGCTTAATAGGGACTAGCACAGATACGCAGTATTTT. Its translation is CASSLIGTSTDTQYF.